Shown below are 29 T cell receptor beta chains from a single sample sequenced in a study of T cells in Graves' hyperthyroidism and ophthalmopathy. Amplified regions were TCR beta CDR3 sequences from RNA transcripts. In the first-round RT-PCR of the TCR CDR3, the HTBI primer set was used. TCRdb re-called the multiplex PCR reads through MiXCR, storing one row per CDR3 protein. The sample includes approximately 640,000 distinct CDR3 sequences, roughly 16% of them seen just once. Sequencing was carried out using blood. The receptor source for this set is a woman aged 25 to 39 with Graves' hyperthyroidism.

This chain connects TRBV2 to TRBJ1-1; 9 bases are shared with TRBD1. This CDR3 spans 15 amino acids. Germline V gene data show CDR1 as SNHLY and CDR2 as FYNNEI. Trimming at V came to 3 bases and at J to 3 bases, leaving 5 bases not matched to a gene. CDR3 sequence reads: CASSEGDRVDTEAFF. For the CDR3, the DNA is TGTGCCAGCAGTGAGGGGGACAGGGTGGACACTGAAGCTTTCTTT.

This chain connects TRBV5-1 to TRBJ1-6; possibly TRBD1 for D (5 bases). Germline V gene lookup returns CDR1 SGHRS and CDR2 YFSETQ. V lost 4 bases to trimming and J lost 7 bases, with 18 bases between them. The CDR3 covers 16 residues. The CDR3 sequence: CASSQFAGTTNSPLHF. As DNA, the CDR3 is TGCGCCAGCAGCCAATTTGCCGGGACGACCAATTCACCCCTCCACTTT. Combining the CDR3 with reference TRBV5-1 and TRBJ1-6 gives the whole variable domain KAGVTQTPRYLIKTRGQQVTLSCSPISGHRSVSWYQQTPGQGLQFLFEYFSETQRNKGNFPGRFSGRQFSNSRSEMNVSTLELGDSALYLCASSQFAGTTNSPLHFGNGTRLTVT.

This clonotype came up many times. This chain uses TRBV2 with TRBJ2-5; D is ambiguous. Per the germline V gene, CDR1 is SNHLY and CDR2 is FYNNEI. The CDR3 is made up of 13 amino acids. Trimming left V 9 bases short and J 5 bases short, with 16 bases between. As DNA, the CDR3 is TGTGCCAGTTGGGTAAGGGTAGGCGAGACCCAGTACTTC. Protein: CASWVRVGETQYF.

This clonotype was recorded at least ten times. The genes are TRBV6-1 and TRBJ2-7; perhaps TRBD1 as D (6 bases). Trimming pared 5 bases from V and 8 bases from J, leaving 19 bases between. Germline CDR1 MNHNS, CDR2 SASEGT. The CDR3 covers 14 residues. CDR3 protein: CASSLHRDKGKQYF. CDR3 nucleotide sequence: TGTGCCAGCAGTTTACACCGGGACAAGGGCAAGCAGTACTTC.

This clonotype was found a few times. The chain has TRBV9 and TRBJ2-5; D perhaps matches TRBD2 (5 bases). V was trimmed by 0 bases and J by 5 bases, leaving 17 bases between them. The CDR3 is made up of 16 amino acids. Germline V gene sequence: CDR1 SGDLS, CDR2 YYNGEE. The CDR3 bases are TGTGCCAGCAGCGTAGGGACTGATCTAATTAAGGAGACCCAGTACTTC. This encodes CASSVGTDLIKETQYF.

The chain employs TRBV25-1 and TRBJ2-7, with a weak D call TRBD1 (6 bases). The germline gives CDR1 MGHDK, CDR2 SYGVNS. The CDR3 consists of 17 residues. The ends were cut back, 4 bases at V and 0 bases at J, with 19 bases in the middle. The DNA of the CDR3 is TGTGCCAGCAGTGGCTATAACACAGGGAGAGCCTCCTACGAGCAGTACTTC. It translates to CASSGYNTGRASYEQYF.

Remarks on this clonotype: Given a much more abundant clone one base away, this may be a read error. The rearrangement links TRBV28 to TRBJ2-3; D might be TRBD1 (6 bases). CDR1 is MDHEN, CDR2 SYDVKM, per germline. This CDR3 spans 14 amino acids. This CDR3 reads CAISSIGQTDTQYF. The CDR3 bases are TGTGCCATCAGTAGCATCGGACAGACAGATACGCAGTATTTT.

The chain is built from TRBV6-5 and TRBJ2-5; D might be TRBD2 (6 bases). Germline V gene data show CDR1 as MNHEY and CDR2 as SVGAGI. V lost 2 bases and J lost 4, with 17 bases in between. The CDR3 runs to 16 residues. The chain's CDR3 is CASSYGPTSKPETQYF. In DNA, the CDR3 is TGTGCCAGCAGTTACGGCCCAACTAGCAAACCAGAGACCCAGTACTTC.

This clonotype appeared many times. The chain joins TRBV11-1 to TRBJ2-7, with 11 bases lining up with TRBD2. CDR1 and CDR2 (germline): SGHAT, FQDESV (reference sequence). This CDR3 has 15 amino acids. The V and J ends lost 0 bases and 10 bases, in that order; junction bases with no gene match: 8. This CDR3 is CASSLAGLAGGEQYF. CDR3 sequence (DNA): TGTGCCAGCAGCTTAGCGGGCCTAGCGGGAGGTGAACAGTACTTC.

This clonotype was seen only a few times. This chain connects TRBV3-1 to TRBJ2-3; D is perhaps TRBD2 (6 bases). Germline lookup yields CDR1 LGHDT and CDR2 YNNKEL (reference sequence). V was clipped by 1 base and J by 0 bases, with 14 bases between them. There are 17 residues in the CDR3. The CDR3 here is CASSQGVLATSTDTQYF. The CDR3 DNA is TGTGCCAGCAGCCAAGGAGTTCTAGCGACTAGCACAGATACGCAGTATTTT.

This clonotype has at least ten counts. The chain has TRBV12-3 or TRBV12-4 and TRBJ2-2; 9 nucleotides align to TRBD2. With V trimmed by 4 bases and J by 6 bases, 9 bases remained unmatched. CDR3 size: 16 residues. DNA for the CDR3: TGTGCCAGCAGTTCCAGTAGCGGGAGTCCCGCCGGGGAGCTGTTTTTT. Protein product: CASSSSSGSPAGELFF.

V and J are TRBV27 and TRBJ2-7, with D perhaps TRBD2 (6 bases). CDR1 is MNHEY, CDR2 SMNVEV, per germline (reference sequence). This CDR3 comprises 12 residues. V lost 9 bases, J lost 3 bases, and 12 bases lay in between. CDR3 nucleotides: TGTGCCAGTTCGGGACTCAACTACGAGCAGTACTTC. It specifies CASSGLNYEQYF.

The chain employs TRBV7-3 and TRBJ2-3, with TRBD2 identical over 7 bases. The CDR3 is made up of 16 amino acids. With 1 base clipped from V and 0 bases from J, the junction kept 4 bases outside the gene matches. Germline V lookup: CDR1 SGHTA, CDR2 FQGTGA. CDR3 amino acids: CASSLIGGESTDTQYF. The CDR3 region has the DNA TGTGCCAGCAGCTTAATTGGGGGGGAAAGCACAGATACGCAGTATTTT.

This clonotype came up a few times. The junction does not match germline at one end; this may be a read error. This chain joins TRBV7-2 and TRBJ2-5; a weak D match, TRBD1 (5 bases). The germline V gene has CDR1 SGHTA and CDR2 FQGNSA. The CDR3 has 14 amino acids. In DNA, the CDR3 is TGTGCCAGCAGCTTAGCGGGGCCACAAGGGACCCAGTACTTC. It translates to CASSLAGPQGTQYF.

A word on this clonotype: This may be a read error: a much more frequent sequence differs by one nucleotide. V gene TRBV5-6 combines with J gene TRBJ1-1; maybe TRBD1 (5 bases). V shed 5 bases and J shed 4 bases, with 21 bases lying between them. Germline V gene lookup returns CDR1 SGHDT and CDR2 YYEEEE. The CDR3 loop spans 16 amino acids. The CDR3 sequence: CASSLYVMGRLTEAFF. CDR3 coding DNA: TGTGCCAGCAGTTTATATGTAATGGGACGGCTCACTGAAGCTTTCTTT.

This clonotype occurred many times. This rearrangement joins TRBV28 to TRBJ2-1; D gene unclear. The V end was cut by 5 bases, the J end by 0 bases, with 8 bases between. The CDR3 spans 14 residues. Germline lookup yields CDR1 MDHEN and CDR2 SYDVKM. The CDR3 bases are TGTGCCAGCAGTCTATATAGCTCCTACAATGAGCAGTTCTTC. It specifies CASSLYSSYNEQFF.

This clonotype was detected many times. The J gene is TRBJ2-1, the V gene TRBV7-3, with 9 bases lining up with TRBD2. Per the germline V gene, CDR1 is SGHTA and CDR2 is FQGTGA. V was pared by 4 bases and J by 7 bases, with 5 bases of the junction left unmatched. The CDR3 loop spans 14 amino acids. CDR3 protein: CASSSGLAWNEQFF. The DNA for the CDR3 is TGTGCCAGCAGCTCTGGACTAGCGTGGAATGAGCAGTTCTTC.

The CDR3 spells CASSETGVTTEAFF. For the CDR3, the DNA is TGTGCCAGCAGTGAAACTGGGGTTACCACTGAAGCTTTCTTT. The genes are TRBV2 and TRBJ1-1; D is uncertain. Trimming shortened V by 2 bases and J by 4 bases, and 11 bases separated the two germline ends. The germline CDR1 and CDR2 sequences are SNHLY and FYNNEI. This CDR3 has 14 residues.

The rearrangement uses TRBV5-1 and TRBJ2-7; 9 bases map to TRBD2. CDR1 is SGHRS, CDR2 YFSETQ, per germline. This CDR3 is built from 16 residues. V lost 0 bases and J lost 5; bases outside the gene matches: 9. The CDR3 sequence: CASSLGSGGRAHEQYF. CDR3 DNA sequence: TGCGCCAGCAGCTTGGGGAGTGGCGGGAGGGCCCACGAGCAGTACTTC. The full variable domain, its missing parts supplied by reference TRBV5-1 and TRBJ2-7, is KAGVTQTPRYLIKTRGQQVTLSCSPISGHRSVSWYQQTPGQGLQFLFEYFSETQRNKGNFPGRFSGRQFSNSRSEMNVSTLELGDSALYLCASSLGSGGRAHEQYFGPGTRLTVT.

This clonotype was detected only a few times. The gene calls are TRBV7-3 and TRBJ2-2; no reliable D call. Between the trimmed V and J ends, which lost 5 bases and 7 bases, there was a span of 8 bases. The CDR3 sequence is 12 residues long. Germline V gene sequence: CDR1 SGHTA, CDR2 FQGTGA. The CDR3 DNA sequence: TGTGCCAGCAGCCAACTGTACGGGGAGCTGTTTTTT. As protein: CASSQLYGELFF.

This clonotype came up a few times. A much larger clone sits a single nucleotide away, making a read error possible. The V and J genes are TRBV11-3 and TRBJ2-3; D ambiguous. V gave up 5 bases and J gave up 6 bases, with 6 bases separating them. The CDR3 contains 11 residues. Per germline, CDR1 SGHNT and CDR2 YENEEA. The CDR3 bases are TGTGCCAGCAGCGGCAAGGATACGCAGTATTTT. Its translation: CASSGKDTQYF. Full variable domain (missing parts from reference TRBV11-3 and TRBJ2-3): EAGVVQSPRYKIIEKKQPVAFWCNPISGHNTLYWYLQNLGQGPELLIRYENEEAVDDSQLPKDRFSAERLKGVDSTLKIQPAELGDSAVYLCASSGKDTQYFGPGTRLTVL.

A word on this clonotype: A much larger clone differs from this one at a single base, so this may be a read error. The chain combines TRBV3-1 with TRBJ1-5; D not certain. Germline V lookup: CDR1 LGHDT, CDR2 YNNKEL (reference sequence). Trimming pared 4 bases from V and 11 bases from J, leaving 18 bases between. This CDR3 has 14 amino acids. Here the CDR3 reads CASSPSDKAGSQHF. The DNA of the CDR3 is TGTGCCAGCAGCCCGTCTGATAAAGCTGGGTCCCAGCATTTT. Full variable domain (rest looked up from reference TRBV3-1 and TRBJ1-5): DTAVSQTPKYLVTQMGNDKSIKCEQNLGHDTMYWYKQDSKKFLKIMFSYNNKELIINETVPNRFSPKSPDKAHLNLHINSLELGDSAVYFCASSPSDKAGSQHFGDGTRLSIL.

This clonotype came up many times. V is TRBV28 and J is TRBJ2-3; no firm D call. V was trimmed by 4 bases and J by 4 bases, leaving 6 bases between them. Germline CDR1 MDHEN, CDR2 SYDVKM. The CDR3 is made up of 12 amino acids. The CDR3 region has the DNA TGTGCCAGCAGTTCTCGCCCAGATACGCAGTATTTT. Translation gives CASSSRPDTQYF.

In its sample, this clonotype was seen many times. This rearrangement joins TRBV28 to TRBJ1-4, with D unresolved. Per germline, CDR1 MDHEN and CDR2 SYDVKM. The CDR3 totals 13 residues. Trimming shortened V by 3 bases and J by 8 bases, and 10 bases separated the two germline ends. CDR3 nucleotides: TGTGCCAGCAGTTTTAGAACGGTCGAAAAACTGTTTTTT. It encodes CASSFRTVEKLFF.

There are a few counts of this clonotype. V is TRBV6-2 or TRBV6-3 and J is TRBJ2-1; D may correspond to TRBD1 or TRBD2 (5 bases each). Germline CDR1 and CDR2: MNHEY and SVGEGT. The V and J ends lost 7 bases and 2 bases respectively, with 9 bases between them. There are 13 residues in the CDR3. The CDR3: CASTGAPYNEQFF. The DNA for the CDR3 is TGTGCCAGCACCGGGGCCCCCTACAATGAGCAGTTCTTC.

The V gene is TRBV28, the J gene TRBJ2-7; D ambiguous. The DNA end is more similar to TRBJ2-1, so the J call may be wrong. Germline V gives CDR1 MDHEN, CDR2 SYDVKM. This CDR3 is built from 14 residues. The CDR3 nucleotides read TGTGCCAGCAGTTTTAGGGCCACTTCCTACGAGCAGTTCTTC. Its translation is CASSFRATSYEQFF.

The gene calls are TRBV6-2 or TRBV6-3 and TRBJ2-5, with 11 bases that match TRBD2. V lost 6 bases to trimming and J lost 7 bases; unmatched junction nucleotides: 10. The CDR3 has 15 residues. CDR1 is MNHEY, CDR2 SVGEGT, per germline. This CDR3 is CASRPGTSGLGTQYF. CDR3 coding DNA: TGTGCCAGCAGACCCGGGACTAGCGGTTTGGGGACCCAGTACTTC.

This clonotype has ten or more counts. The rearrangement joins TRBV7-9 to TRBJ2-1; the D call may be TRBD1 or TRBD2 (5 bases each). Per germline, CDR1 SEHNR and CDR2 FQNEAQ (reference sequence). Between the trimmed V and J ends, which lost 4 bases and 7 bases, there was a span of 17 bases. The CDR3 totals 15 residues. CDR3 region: CASSSGTPTTNEQFF. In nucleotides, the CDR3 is TGTGCCAGCAGCTCGGGGACCCCGACTACGAATGAGCAGTTCTTC.

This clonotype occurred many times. The CDR3: CASSLPPGGVYEQYF. The CDR3 DNA reads as TGTGCCAGCAGTTTACCCCCAGGGGGGGTTTACGAGCAGTACTTC. This chain links TRBV28 with TRBJ2-7; either TRBD1 or TRBD2 may fit D (7 bases each). Per the germline V gene, CDR1 is MDHEN and CDR2 is SYDVKM. The CDR3 sequence is 15 residues long. Trimming pared 2 bases from V and 4 bases from J, leaving 15 bases between.